Listed below are T cell receptor beta chains from one sample, sequenced in a study of shared clonotypes between healthy human individuals. Sequencing used immunoSEQ multiplex PCR; TCRdb keeps in-frame clones, though not all of them. The top ten clones hold less than 2% of a sample with about 2.1 million clones, 85% to 95% of them seen once. The sample consisted of naive CD8+ T cells from PBMCs. Receptors originate from a man aged 18 to 35 in good health. Some clones in this sample may be carry-over from other donors' samples. CDR3s leave out the opening cysteine and the closing phenylalanine or tryptophan.

cdr3_length v_call cdr3_aa
12 TRBV28 ASSFVRVNNEQF
13 TRBV10-1 ASSPWDRGSYEQF
16 TRBV7-2 ASSLSPISGRAYNEQF
13 TRBV5-4 ASSLRGGGRYGYT
9 TRBV7-2 ASSLADTQY
11 TRBV7-9 ASSLVGTITQY
12 TRBV7-9 ASSLSVSHNEQF
13 TRBV4-1 ASSQDGSSGNTIY
12 TRBV7-9 ASSLARGQHGYT
12 TRBV2 ASSGWGNSYEQY
12 TRBV2 ASTDGNSGNTIY
13 TRBV27 ATADRAGGADTQY
9 TRBV29-1 SALTGGEAF
12 TRBV19 ASSTGTVSYEQY
13 TRBV27 ASSLQGGGTDTQY
11 TRBV27 ASSFGQTYEQY
14 TRBV7-6 ASSPLGRLYQETQY
13 TRBV6-5 ASSYSAGAGTEAF
12 TRBV30 AWSSTGLADEQY
12 TRBV9 ASSVGRGGGKLF
15 TRBV2 ASSEAAGPQEQETQY
13 TRBV11-2 ASSSISGYQETQY
12 TRBV28 ASTPTAVNEKLF
12 TRBV6-5 ASTNQAGSRGYT
12 TRBV18 ASSPSRGWETQY
12 TRBV29-1 SVELPTTYNEQF
12 TRBV28 ASSDSSSYNEQF
11 TRBV28 ASSWSSAWEQF
9 TRBV12-1 ASSANQPQH
10 TRBV27 ASSLDSHEQF
14 TRBV9 ASSVEGQAANYGYT
15 TRBV27 ASSSGLAGGNDNEQF
7 TRBV20-1 SANSEAF
12 TRBV6-5 ASSYTGGGDEQY
9 TRBV2 ASSYTGELF
15 TRBV7-9 ASSSTPPDRATDTQY
12 TRBV25-1 ASSEYVRPETQY
11 TRBV4-1 ASAAGGSHEQY
11 TRBV6-1 ASSEKDYYEQY